Below are 8 T cell receptor beta chains sequenced from a single sample in a study of blood T cell repertoires in COVID-19. The table came from immunoSEQ multiplex PCR; TCRdb's copy has only in-frame clones and leaves some out. The sample has around 67,000 clones, around 90% seen once. The sample consisted of peripheral blood. All receptors come from a woman of 80 years or more with acute or convalescent COVID-19.

This chain joins TRBV19 and TRBJ2-7; 8 bases align to TRBD2. The length of the CDR3 is 16 residues. Trimming cost V 7 bases and J 7 bases; bases outside gene matches: 18. Germline V gene sequence: CDR1 LNHDA, CDR2 SQIVND (reference sequence). The CDR3 protein is CASTPSPLAGLGEQYF. The DNA for the CDR3 is TGTGCCAGTACCCCATCCCCCTTAGCGGGATTGGGAGAGCAGTACTTC.

This rearrangement joins TRBV7-2 to TRBJ1-2; possible D gene TRBD1, 6 bases. The CDR3 runs 13 residues. Germline lookup yields CDR1 SGHTA and CDR2 FQGNSA. Trimming left V 3 bases short and J 8 bases short, with 13 bases between. Here the CDR3 reads CASSFHPGDGYTF. CDR3 nucleotide sequence: TGTGCCAGCAGCTTCCATCCAGGGGACGGCTACACCTTC.

V is TRBV6-6 and J is TRBJ2-7, with unresolved D. Germline CDR1 and CDR2: MNHNY and SVGAGI (reference sequence). This CDR3 has 11 residues. V was cut by 3 bases and J by 4 bases, with 4 bases left in between. As DNA, the CDR3 is TGTGCCAGCAGTTATATGTACGAGCAGTACTTC. Its protein is CASSYMYEQYF.

The V and J genes are TRBV19 and TRBJ1-5; 8 positions agree with TRBD1. The CDR3 totals 15 residues. V gave up 3 bases and J gave up 6 bases; unmatched junction bases: 7. Germline V gives CDR1 LNHDA, CDR2 SQIVND (reference sequence). In DNA form, the CDR3 reads TGTGCCAGTAGTATCGGCCAGGGGGCTGGTCAGCCCCAGCATTTT. This encodes CASSIGQGAGQPQHF. Complete variable domain (other parts from reference TRBV19 and TRBJ1-5): DGGITQSPKYLFRKEGQNVTLSCEQNLNHDAMYWYRQDPGQGLRLIYYSQIVNDFQKGDIAEGYSVSREKKESFPLTVTSAQKNPTAFYLCASSIGQGAGQPQHFGDGTRLSIL.

This chain uses TRBV5-1 with TRBJ2-1; 11 bases align to TRBD2. CDR3 size: 17 residues. The germline V gene encodes CDR1 SGHRS and CDR2 YFSETQ. Trimming removed 1 base from V and 4 bases from J; junction bases left unmatched: 7. The CDR3 coding sequence is TGCGCCAGCAGCTTGCCGGCGACTAGCGGGGTATACAATGAGCAGTTCTTC. Protein: CASSLPATSGVYNEQFF.

V gene TRBV5-1 combines with J gene TRBJ2-5; TRBD2 is a possible D gene (6 bases). The V and J ends lost 4 bases and 2 bases respectively, with 6 bases between them. CDR3 length: 12 residues. Looked up from germline, CDR1 is SGHRS and CDR2 is YFSETQ. The CDR3 coding sequence is TGCGCCAGCAGCCTAGCGCAAGAGACCCAGTACTTC. It encodes CASSLAQETQYF.

The chain couples TRBV19 to TRBJ1-6, with TRBD1 as a possible D gene (5 bases). Germline V gives CDR1 LNHDA, CDR2 SQIVND (reference sequence). CDR3 size: 15 residues. The V gene lost 5 bases and the J gene lost 7 bases, with 15 bases spanning the gap. The CDR3 DNA is TGTGCCAGTAGTCCCTCGGGGACTCCCAATTCACCCCTCCACTTT. It yields the protein CASSPSGTPNSPLHF.

The chain combines TRBV13 with TRBJ1-2; 12 bases are shared with TRBD1. CDR1 is PRHDT and CDR2 is FYEKMQ in the germline V gene (reference sequence). This CDR3 is 15 amino acids long. The trim removed 5 bases at V and 8 bases at J, leaving 9 bases unmatched. CDR3 DNA: TGTGCCAGCAGCCCTACGGGACAGGGGGCGCAAGGCTACACCTTC. It specifies CASSPTGQGAQGYTF.